The entry that follows covers one T cell receptor (beta chain) sequence. Its antigen is unknown. Some clones are missing from TCRdb's copy, which holds only in-frame ones; the method was immunoSEQ multiplex PCR. The sample shows just over 70,000 clones, less than 90% of them seen only once. The data were taken from a study of T cells in localized non-small cell lung cancer. Study outcomes and limitations: Of the tissues analyzed, uninvolved adjacent lung showed maximal T cell clonality, greater than tumor.

The CDR3 runs to 13 residues. V was clipped by 3 bases and J by 5 bases, with 10 bases between them. Germline V gene lookup returns CDR1 LNHDA and CDR2 SQIVND (reference sequence). The sequence was collected from a male donor aged 60 or over with stage III squamous cell lung carcinoma. The chain carries TRBV19 and TRBJ1-1; no reliable D call. The sequencing used peripheral blood, collected before any cancer treatment. Here the CDR3 DNA reads TGTGCCAGTAGTATTGAGGGATGGACTGAAGCTTTCTTT. Protein product: CASSIEGWTEAFF.